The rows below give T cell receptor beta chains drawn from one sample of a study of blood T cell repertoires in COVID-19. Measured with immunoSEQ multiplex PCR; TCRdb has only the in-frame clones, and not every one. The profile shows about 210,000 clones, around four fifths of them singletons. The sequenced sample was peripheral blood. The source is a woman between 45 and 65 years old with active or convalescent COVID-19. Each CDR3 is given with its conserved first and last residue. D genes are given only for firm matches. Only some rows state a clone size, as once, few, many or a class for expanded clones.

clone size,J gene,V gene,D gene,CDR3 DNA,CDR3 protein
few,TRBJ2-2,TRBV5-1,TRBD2,TGCGCCAGCAGCTTGGATGGGACTAGGAGCGCCGGGGAGCTGTTTTTT,CASSLDGTRSAGELFF
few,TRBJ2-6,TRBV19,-,TGTGCCAGTAGTTTAGGACTACTCTCTGGGGCCAACGTCCTGACTTTC,CASSLGLLSGANVLTF
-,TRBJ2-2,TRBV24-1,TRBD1,TGTGCCACCAGTGCAGGGACAGGGTGGTACGGGGAGCTGTTTTTT,CATSAGTGWYGELFF
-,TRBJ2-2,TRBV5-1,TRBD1,TGCGCCAGCAGCTCAACCGGGACAGGGCGCACCGGGGAGCTGTTTTTT,CASSSTGTGRTGELFF
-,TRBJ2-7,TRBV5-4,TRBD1,TGTGCCAGCAGCCTAGGGGGCAGCCTCTACGAGCAGTACTTC,CASSLGGSLYEQYF
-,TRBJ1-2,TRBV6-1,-,TGTGCCAGCGTTTCATCCAGTGGACGGGGCTATGGCTACACCTTC,CASVSSSGRGYGYTF
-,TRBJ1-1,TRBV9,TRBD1,TGTGCCAGCAGCGTAGGCGTCGGGACAGGGGTTATGAACACTGAAGCTTTCTTT,CASSVGVGTGVMNTEAFF
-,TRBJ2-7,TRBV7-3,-,TGTGCCAGCAGCTTAAAAGGGGGATCCTACGAGCAGTACTTC,CASSLKGGSYEQYF
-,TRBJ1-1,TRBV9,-,TGTGCCAGCAGCGTCATCGGGAACACTGAAGCTTTCTTT,CASSVIGNTEAFF
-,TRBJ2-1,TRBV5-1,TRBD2,TGCGCCAGCCGCAGTGGATCGGGGGGGTACAATGAGCAGTTCTTC,CASRSGSGGYNEQFF
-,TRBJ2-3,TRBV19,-,TGTGCCACCCAGGGGCTACTAACAGATACGCAGTATTTT,CATQGLLTDTQYF
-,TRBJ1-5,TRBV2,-,TGTGCCAGCAGTGAGAGGGCAGAGTATCAGCCCCAGCATTTT,CASSERAEYQPQHF
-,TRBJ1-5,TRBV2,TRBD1,TGTGCCAGCAGCCCAGCATCCGGACAGGGCAATCAGCCCCAGCATTTT,CASSPASGQGNQPQHF
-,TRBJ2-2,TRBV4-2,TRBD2,TGTGCCAGCAGCCAAGCCGAGCGGGAGAACACCGGGGAGCTGTTTTTT,CASSQAERENTGELFF
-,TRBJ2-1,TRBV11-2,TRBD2,TGTGCCAGCAGCTTGTCACTAGCGGGAGGGCCTTTGAGCAATGAGCAGTTCTTC,CASSLSLAGGPLSNEQFF
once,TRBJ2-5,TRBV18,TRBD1,TGTGCCAGCTCACCCGGGACAGAAGAGACCCAGTACTTC,CASSPGTEETQYF
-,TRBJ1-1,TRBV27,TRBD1,TGTGCCAGCAGTTTTTGGGACAGGGGGCCGACTGAAGCTTTCTTT,CASSFWDRGPTEAFF
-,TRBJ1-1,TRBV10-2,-,TGCGCCAGCAGTGAAAACAGGTTTGGTGAAGCTTTCTTT,CASSENRFGEAFF
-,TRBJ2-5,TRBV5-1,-,TGCGCCAGCAGCGCAACCGGGGCTAGCGTGGGGGAGACCCAGTACTTC,CASSATGASVGETQYF
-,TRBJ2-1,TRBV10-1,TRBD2,TGCGCCACCCCCGAGGGACTAGCGGTCTACAATGAGCAGTTCTTC,CATPEGLAVYNEQFF
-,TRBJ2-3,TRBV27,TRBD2,TGTGCCAGCTTCGGGGGGAGGGGTACAGATACGCAGTATTTT,CASFGGRGTDTQYF
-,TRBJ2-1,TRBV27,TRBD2,TGTGCCAGCAGTTTACTCGGGACTATACCCAATGAGCAGTTCTTC,CASSLLGTIPNEQFF
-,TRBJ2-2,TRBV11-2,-,TGTGCCAGCAGCTTAGATCTAGGACAGCTCGGGGAGCTGTTTTTT,CASSLDLGQLGELFF
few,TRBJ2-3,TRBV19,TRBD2,TGTGCCAGTAGCCGTGGGACTAGCGGGACGAGGGCAGATACGCAGTATTTT,CASSRGTSGTRADTQYF
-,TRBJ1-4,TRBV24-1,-,TGTGCCACCAGTGATTCTGCCGGGAGCGGCAGGTCTAATGAAAAACTGTTTTTT,CATSDSAGSGRSNEKLFF
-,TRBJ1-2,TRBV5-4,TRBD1,TGTGCCAGCAGCTCTGAACAGGGGTACTATGGCTACACCTTC,CASSSEQGYYGYTF
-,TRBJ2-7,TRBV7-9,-,TGTGCCAGCAGCTTAACTAGCTCCTACGAGCAGTACTTC,CASSLTSSYEQYF
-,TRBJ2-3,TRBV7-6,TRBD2,TGTGCCAGCATCGAAACTGGCGGGGGGATGAAAGATACGCAGTATTTT,CASIETGGGMKDTQYF
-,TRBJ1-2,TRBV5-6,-,TGTGCCAGCGCGAAAGAAGAGGTCCGCTATGGCTACACCTTC,CASAKEEVRYGYTF
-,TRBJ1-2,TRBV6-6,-,TGTGCCAGCAGGCCTCCTGTAGTTGGAGCCTATGGCTACACCTTC,CASRPPVVGAYGYTF
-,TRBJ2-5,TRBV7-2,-,TGTGCCAGCAGCTTCCTGACTCATACAACCAAAGAGACCCAGTACTTC,CASSFLTHTTKETQYF
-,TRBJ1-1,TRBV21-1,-,TGTGCCAGCAATACAGGATTAAGAGCTTTCTTT,CASNTGLRAFF
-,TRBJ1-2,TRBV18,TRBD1,TGTGCCAGCTCACCACCCGGACAGGGGGACTATGGCTACACCTTC,CASSPPGQGDYGYTF
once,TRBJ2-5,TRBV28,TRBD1,TGTGCCAGCGGGCGGACAGGGTTAGAGACCCAGTACTTC,CASGRTGLETQYF
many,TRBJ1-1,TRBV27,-,TGTGCCAGCAGTCCTATAGAGAACACTGAAGCTTTCTTT,CASSPIENTEAFF
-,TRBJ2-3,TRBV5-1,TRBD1,TGCGCCAGCAGCCACTCGGGGACAGACACAGATACGCAGTATTTT,CASSHSGTDTDTQYF
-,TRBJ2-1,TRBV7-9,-,TGTGCCAGCAGAAGCGCGCGGATTGAGCAGTTCTTC,CASRSARIEQFF
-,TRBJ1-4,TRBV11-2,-,TGTGCCAACCCGACAGAGATTGCAACTAATGAAAAACTGTTTTTT,CANPTEIATNEKLFF
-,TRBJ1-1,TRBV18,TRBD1,TGTGCCAGCTCAAGGACAGGGAGAACTGAAGCTTTCTTT,CASSRTGRTEAFF
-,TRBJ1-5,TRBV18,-,TGTGCCAGCTCACCGCAGGGGCCAGGCAGCAATCAGCCCCAGCATTTT,CASSPQGPGSNQPQHF
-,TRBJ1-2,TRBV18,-,TGTGCCAGCTCAACAGACAGGAGCTATGGCTACACCTTC,CASSTDRSYGYTF
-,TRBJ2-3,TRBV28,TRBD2,TGTGCCAGCAGTTCCCCCAGACTGTGGGGACTAGCGGGGGAAAGCACAGATACGCAGTATTTT,CASSSPRLWGLAGESTDTQYF
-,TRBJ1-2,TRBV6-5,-,TGTGCCAGCAGTTACCTCCAAACCCGGGACTATGGCTACACCTTC,CASSYLQTRDYGYTF
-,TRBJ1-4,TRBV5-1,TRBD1,TGCGCCAGCAGCTCGGGACAGGTTCGGGAAAAACTGTTTTTT,CASSSGQVREKLFF
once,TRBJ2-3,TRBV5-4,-,TGTGCCAGCAAACCCTACCGCACAGATACGCAGTATTTT,CASKPYRTDTQYF